One and the same sample provided the 22 T cell receptor beta chains below, sequenced in a study of blood T cells in healthy people across ages. PCR was performed a second time for about 7 to 12 cycles using a sample-barcoded 5' primer and a J-beta primer mix. TCRdb independently ran MiXCR on the 5' RACE reads; one entry per CDR3 protein. The table records around 800,000 distinct CDR3 sequences, about 26% of them present only once. This sample also belongs to another study, concerning T cells of mothers and their children.

Sequenced sample: blood. The receptors come from a boy aged 5-17 years in good health.

The chain combines TRBV6-1 with TRBJ1-2, with unresolved D. V gave up 4 bases and J gave up 2 bases, with 8 bases separating them. Germline CDR1 reads MNHNS; CDR2 reads SASEGT. The CDR3 runs 13 residues. As DNA, the CDR3 is TGTGCCAGCAGTGGGCCGGGGAACTATGGCTACACCTTC. Translating gives CASSGPGNYGYTF.

The gene calls are TRBV29-1 and TRBJ1-2; the D gene is possibly TRBD1 (5 bases). V lost 7 bases to trimming and J lost 6 bases, with 21 bases between them. The V gene's germline CDR1 is SQVTM and CDR2 ANQGSEA. The CDR3 has 14 residues. The CDR3 nucleotides are TGCAGCGCTGAGGGATGGCAGATAGGGGATGGCTACACCTTC. Encoded protein: CSAEGWQIGDGYTF.

The rearrangement links TRBV27 to TRBJ2-5; a weak D match, TRBD2 (6 bases). The V and J ends lost 4 bases and 3 bases respectively, with 15 bases between them. Per the germline V gene, CDR1 is MNHEY and CDR2 is SMNVEV (reference sequence). The CDR3 totals 15 residues. CDR3 in amino acids: CASSSKKGGEETQYF. The CDR3 DNA is TGTGCCAGCAGTTCTAAGAAGGGAGGAGAAGAGACCCAGTACTTC.

J is TRBJ2-7 and V is TRBV29-1; 7 bases are shared with TRBD2. The CDR3 loop spans 13 amino acids. The germline V gene has CDR1 SQVTM and CDR2 ANQGSEA. The V and J ends lost 7 bases and 4 bases, in that order; junction bases with no gene match: 10. The CDR3, as DNA: TGCAGCGCCTCCGGGGGGACCAAATACGAGCAGTACTTC. Translating gives CSASGGTKYEQYF.

J is TRBJ1-4 and V is TRBV5-1; TRBD1 might be the D (5 bases). The germline V gene has CDR1 SGHRS and CDR2 YFSETQ. The CDR3 has 14 residues. V shed 0 bases and J shed 7 bases, with 10 bases lying between them. CDR3 sequence (DNA): TGCGCCAGCAGCTTGGGGGAGGGGTCTGAAAAACTGTTTTTT. It encodes CASSLGEGSEKLFF.

The rearrangement uses TRBV20-1 and TRBJ1-4, with a weak D call TRBD1 (5 bases). There are 14 residues in the CDR3. The germline V gene encodes CDR1 DFQATT and CDR2 SNEGSKA (reference sequence). Trimming took 2 bases from V and 6 from J, leaving 13 bases between them. The DNA of the CDR3 is TGCAGTGCTAGACCGGGGGGAGGGCATGAAAAACTGTTTTTT. Protein sequence: CSARPGGGHEKLFF.

This clonotype showed up just a few times. Its ends do not fully match the called genes, so a read error is possible. This chain uses TRBV7-7 with TRBJ2-5, with TRBD2 identical over 8 bases. Germline assignment: CDR1 SSHAT and CDR2 FNYEAQ (reference sequence). The CDR3 is 16 amino acids. This chain's CDR3 is CASSLARGGSQETQYF. The CDR3 DNA is TGTGCTAGCAGCTTAGCGCGCGGGGGGTCCCAAGAGACCCAGTACTTC. Drawing the rest from reference TRBV7-7 and TRBJ2-5, the complete variable domain is GAGVSQSPRYKVTKRGQDVTLRCDPISSHATLYWYQQALGQGPEFLTYFNYEAQPDKSGLPSDRFSAERPEGSISTLTIQRTEQRDSAMYRCASSLARGGSQETQYFGPGTRLLVL.

CDR3 residues: CASSLGTGERYEQYF. CDR3 DNA sequence: TGTGCCAGCAGCTTAGGGACAGGGGAAAGGTACGAGCAGTACTTC. The chain uses TRBV7-6 and TRBJ2-5; 9 bases are shared with TRBD1. The J call may not be correct, given that the DNA end is closer to TRBJ2-7. The CDR3 covers 15 residues. Germline V gene data show CDR1 as SGHVS and CDR2 as FNYEAQ.

The V call is TRBV7-8, the J call TRBJ2-7, with 14 positions matching TRBD2. The CDR3 is 19 amino acids. Trimming took 5 bases from V and 1 from J; bases not matched to a gene: 13. Germline V gene lookup returns CDR1 SGHVS and CDR2 FQNEAQ. CDR3 sequence reads: CASSDGASGTSGGSYEQYF. CDR3 nucleotide sequence: TGTGCCAGCAGCGACGGAGCATCCGGGACTAGCGGGGGATCCTACGAGCAGTACTTC.

This clonotype was seen more than once but under ten times. The V and J genes are TRBV5-5 and TRBJ1-1, with a weak D call TRBD1 (5 bases). V lost 0 bases, J lost 8 bases, and 8 bases lay in between. CDR1 and CDR2 (germline): SGHKS, YYEKEE (reference sequence). The CDR3 contains 12 residues. The CDR3 reads CASSLDYREAFF. The CDR3 DNA reads TGTGCCAGCAGCTTGGACTACAGGGAAGCTTTCTTT. The variable domain in full, with the rest retrieved from reference TRBV5-5 and TRBJ1-1, is DAGVTQSPTHLIKTRGQQVTLRCSPISGHKSVSWYQQVLGQGPQFIFQYYEKEERGRGNFPDRFSARQFPNYSSELNVNALLLGDSALYLCASSLDYREAFFGQGTRLTVV.

This chain joins TRBV9 and TRBJ2-7; D remains unclear. Germline V gene lookup returns CDR1 SGDLS and CDR2 YYNGEE. The ends were cut back, 0 bases at V and 1 base at J, with 5 bases in the middle. The CDR3 runs 13 residues. This CDR3 is CASSVAESYEQYF. The CDR3 DNA is TGTGCCAGCAGCGTAGCTGAGTCCTACGAGCAGTACTTC.

This clonotype occurred a few times. The chain couples TRBV14 to TRBJ1-3; D is undetermined. This CDR3 comprises 14 residues. Germline CDR1 is SGHDN and CDR2 is FVKESK. Trimming took 0 bases from V and 4 from J, leaving 7 bases between them. CDR3 protein: CASSQDPGGNTIYF. Written as DNA, the CDR3 is TGTGCCAGCAGCCAAGATCCCGGGGGAAACACCATATATTTT.

In this sample, this clonotype turned up a few times. The genes are TRBV28 and TRBJ2-5; D is unclear. The V end lost 10 bases, the J end lost 4 bases, and 7 bases lay between the germline ends. Germline V gene lookup returns CDR1 MDHEN and CDR2 SYDVKM. The CDR3 totals 10 residues. The CDR3 reads CATAGETQYF. The CDR3 nucleotides are TGTGCCACCGCAGGAGAGACCCAGTACTTC.

The CDR3 loop reads CASSPRPLDEKLFF. The CDR3 DNA sequence: TGTGCCAGCAGCCCACGGCCCTTGGATGAAAAACTGTTTTTT. The chain couples TRBV7-2 to TRBJ1-4, with D unclear. In germline, CDR1 is SGHTA, CDR2 FQGNSA. The CDR3 totals 14 residues. V was trimmed by 5 bases and J by 6 bases, leaving 13 bases between them.

The CDR3 loop is CSARGLKETQYF. The DNA of the CDR3 is TGCAGTGCGAGGGGACTTAAAGAGACCCAGTACTTC. The rearrangement uses TRBV20-1 and TRBJ2-5; tentative D call: TRBD2 (6 bases). The CDR3 extends over 12 amino acids. The V gene's germline CDR1 is DFQATT and CDR2 SNEGSKA (reference sequence). Trimming cost V 6 bases and J 3 bases, with 11 bases left between them.

This clonotype has more than one count but fewer than ten. The chain is built from TRBV10-3 and TRBJ2-5; either TRBD1 or TRBD2 may fit D (5 bases each). CDR3 length: 12 residues. Germline CDR1 and CDR2: ENHRY and SYGVKD. Trimming took off 6 bases at V and 3 bases at J, with 8 bases between the two ends. In nucleotides, the CDR3 is TGTGCCATCAGGGGGGATAAAGAGACCCAGTACTTC. Its translation: CAIRGDKETQYF.

V and J are TRBV7-8 and TRBJ2-1; TRBD1 matches 8 bases. This CDR3 contains 14 residues. Germline V gene lookup returns CDR1 SGHVS and CDR2 FQNEAQ. Trimming cost V 4 bases and J 14 bases; bases outside gene matches: 13. This CDR3 is CASSWVDRGLTEFF. The CDR3 DNA is TGTGCCAGCAGCTGGGTTGACAGGGGACTTACGGAGTTCTTC.

This chain links TRBV28 with TRBJ1-2; 8 bases are shared with TRBD1. The junction had 8 bases not matched to a gene; V was cut back by 5 bases and J by 6 bases. The CDR3 loop spans 14 amino acids. Germline V CDR1 and CDR2: MDHEN, SYDVKM. CDR3 amino acids: CASSTPGQENGYTF. DNA for the CDR3: TGTGCCAGCAGTACGCCGGGACAGGAAAATGGCTACACCTTC.

The chain carries TRBV5-1 and TRBJ2-4; perhaps D is TRBD1 or TRBD2 (5 bases each). Germline V gene lookup returns CDR1 SGHRS and CDR2 YFSETQ. This CDR3 region has 14 residues. The ends were cut back, 2 bases at V and 5 bases at J, with 11 bases in the middle. CDR3: CASSLGTWENIQYF. The CDR3 nucleotides read TGCGCCAGCAGCTTAGGGACCTGGGAAAACATTCAGTACTTC.

The chain is built from TRBV6-5 and TRBJ2-1; no clear D gene. With the DNA end fitting TRBJ2-5 better, the J assignment may be wrong. Germline V gene data show CDR1 as MNHEY and CDR2 as SVGAGI. The CDR3 is 15 amino acids. The CDR3 is CASSYSTLTQETQYF. CDR3 DNA: TGTGCCAGCAGTTACTCCACCCTCACCCAAGAGACCCAGTACTTC.

V and J are TRBV5-1 and TRBJ1-6; D is ambiguous. This CDR3 region has 16 residues. Germline-derived CDR1 and CDR2 are SGHRS and YFSETQ. V was shortened by 4 bases and J by 5 bases, with 16 bases between the two germline ends. This CDR3 is CASSRSGYSNNSPLHF. The CDR3, as DNA: TGCGCCAGCAGCCGGTCGGGGTATTCGAATAATTCACCCCTCCACTTT. Based on the CDR3 plus reference TRBV5-1 and TRBJ1-6, the full variable domain is KAGVTQTPRYLIKTRGQQVTLSCSPISGHRSVSWYQQTPGQGLQFLFEYFSETQRNKGNFPGRFSGRQFSNSRSEMNVSTLELGDSALYLCASSRSGYSNNSPLHFGNGTRLTVT.

The chain couples TRBV7-3 to TRBJ2-2, with 7 bases lining up with TRBD1. The V segment lost 4 bases and the J segment 2 bases; nucleotides outside the gene matches: 10. CDR3 length: 17 residues. Germline CDR1 is SGHTA and CDR2 is FQGTGA. CDR3 loop: CASSSPPDRANTGELFF. The CDR3 region has the DNA TGTGCCAGCAGCTCTCCGCCTGACAGGGCCAACACCGGGGAGCTGTTTTTT.